The sequence of this T cell receptor beta chain was determined in a study of radiation and T cells in renal cell carcinoma. Across the study: Nephrectomy followed 15 Gy stereotactic body radiation by 4 weeks.

TCRdb's table, derived via immunoSEQ multiplex PCR, lists solely in-frame clones and lacks some. The data show 70,000 or so clones, 82% seen once. Looked up from germline, CDR1 is SGHRS and CDR2 is YFSETQ. CDR3 length equals 15 residues. V dropped 2 bases and J dropped 3; count of bases not matched to a gene: 6. On this clone: Its antigen remains unknown.

Study observations and caveats: Without pretreatment biopsies, baseline tumor clonotype presence was undetermined.

Described time point: blood 2 weeks post-SBRT. As to treatment: 15 Gy SBRT to primary tumor, nephrectomy 4 weeks later. The chain joins TRBV5-1 to TRBJ2-7, with TRBD2 identical over 9 bases. The source is a man aged 55 to 70 with renal cell carcinoma. The sequenced sample was blood, obtained from a patient whose treatment included radiotherapy and nephrectomy. Written as DNA, the CDR3 is TGCGCCAGCAGCTTCTTCAGCGGGAGGTTCTACGAGCAGTACTTC. This sequence encodes CASSFFSGRFYEQYF. The variable domain in full, completed from reference TRBV5-1 and TRBJ2-7, reads KAGVTQTPRYLIKTRGQQVTLSCSPISGHRSVSWYQQTPGQGLQFLFEYFSETQRNKGNFPGRFSGRQFSNSRSEMNVSTLELGDSALYLCASSFFSGRFYEQYFGPGTRLTVT.